These T cell receptor beta chains were read from a single sample in a study of blood T cell repertoires in COVID-19. TCRdb's table, derived via immunoSEQ multiplex PCR, lists solely in-frame clones and lacks some. In the table there are 400,000 to 450,000 clones, less than 95% of which are singletons. The specimen sequenced was PBMCs or T cells enriched from blood (not recorded which). These receptors all come from a young man who had recovered from COVID-19. Each CDR3 is given with its conserved first and last residue. Each record gives: D gene, V gene, J gene, clone size, CDR3 length, CDR3 DNA, CDR3 protein. A D gene is named only where the DNA matches it firmly. Only part of the rows carry a size: once, few, many, or a class if the clone is expanded.

.,TRBV5-1,TRBJ1-1,.,14,TGCGCCAGCAGCCCGAGGGCAGGGGACACTGAAGCTTTCTTT,CASSPRAGDTEAFF
.,TRBV5-1,TRBJ2-5,.,14,TGCGCCAGCAGCTTCAACTCCCCCGGAGAGACCCAGTACTTC,CASSFNSPGETQYF
.,TRBV14,TRBJ1-3,once,13,TGTGCCAGCAGCGGAGTCCACCCTTATGGCATATATTTT,CASSGVHPYGIYF
.,TRBV15,TRBJ2-2,few,13,TGTGCCACCAGCGGACAAAACACCGGGGAGCTGTTTTTT,CATSGQNTGELFF
.,TRBV9,TRBJ1-4,.,14,TGTGCCAGCAGCGTCGGGGTGTCCAATGAAAAACTGTTTTTT,CASSVGVSNEKLFF
.,TRBV7-8,TRBJ1-5,once,17,TGTGCCAGCAGCTTAGGGAATCCGGGACAAGGCCGTCAGCCCCAGCATTTT,CASSLGNPGQGRQPQHF
.,TRBV28,TRBJ2-7,.,12,TGTGCCAGCACCGGACGGGGGTACGAGCAGTACTTC,CASTGRGYEQYF
.,TRBV5-1,TRBJ2-5,.,13,TGCGCCAGCAGCGGTGCAGGGCAAGAGACCCAGTACTTC,CASSGAGQETQYF
.,TRBV5-1,TRBJ1-1,.,14,TGCGCCAGCAGCTTGGAAGGACAGAACACTGAAGCTTTCTTT,CASSLEGQNTEAFF
TRBD1,TRBV29-1,TRBJ2-2,once,14,TGCAGCGCTAAGGACAGGGGGTACACCGGGGAGCTGTTTTTT,CSAKDRGYTGELFF
TRBD2,TRBV7-8,TRBJ2-1,.,15,TGTGCCAGCAGCTGGACTAGCGGGCGAGACAATGAGCAGTTCTTC,CASSWTSGRDNEQFF
.,TRBV7-9,TRBJ2-5,.,16,TGTGCCAGCAGCCCATGGACGAAAGGGGGCCAAGAGACCCAGTACTTC,CASSPWTKGGQETQYF
.,TRBV7-8,TRBJ1-5,.,15,TGTGCCAGCAGCTTAGTGGAAAGGGGCGATCAGCCCCAGCATTTT,CASSLVERGDQPQHF
.,TRBV5-5,TRBJ2-5,.,14,TGTGCCAGCAGCTTCATAGCGGACCAAGAGACCCAGTACTTC,CASSFIADQETQYF
.,TRBV18,TRBJ1-5,.,15,TGTGCCAGCTCACCGAGAGGACATACGCCTGATCCCCAGCATTTT,CASSPRGHTPDPQHF
.,TRBV24-1,TRBJ1-1,.,15,TGTGCCACCAGTGACCGAATGACAGGGAACACTGAAGCTTTCTTT,CATSDRMTGNTEAFF
.,TRBV13,TRBJ1-1,once,12,TGTGCCAGCAGCTCACAGGGTCTTGAAGCTTTCTTT,CASSSQGLEAFF
.,TRBV9,TRBJ1-4,.,15,TGTGCCAGCAGCGCCGCCCCTGAGGGTAATGAAAAACTGTTTTTT,CASSAAPEGNEKLFF
.,TRBV28,TRBJ2-5,.,14,TGTGCCAGCAGTTTAGTACAGGCCCAAGAGACCCAGTACTTC,CASSLVQAQETQYF
.,TRBV27,TRBJ1-5,.,14,TGTGCCAGCAGTTCTGCGGAATACAATCAGCCCCAGCATTTT,CASSSAEYNQPQHF
TRBD1,TRBV4-1,TRBJ1-4,.,14,TGCGCCAGCAGCACCAGGGGGCGGGTTGAAAAACTGTTTTTT,CASSTRGRVEKLFF
.,TRBV15,TRBJ1-2,.,14,TGTGCCACCAGCAGGGAGTCCGTACCCCATGGCTACACCTTC,CATSRESVPHGYTF
.,TRBV29-1,TRBJ1-1,.,13,TGCAGCGTTGATTTCCAGGGGAGCACTGAAGCTTTCTTT,CSVDFQGSTEAFF
.,TRBV6-5,TRBJ1-2,.,13,TGTGCCAGCCGAGGGATGGGCTGGGATGGCTACACCTTC,CASRGMGWDGYTF
.,TRBV11-2,TRBJ1-3,.,16,TGTGCCAGCAGCTCATCTTGGAGCGACTCTGGAAACACCATATATTTT,CASSSSWSDSGNTIYF
.,TRBV3-1/TRBV3-2,TRBJ2-7,few,13,TGTGCCAGCAGCCCGGGACTTTCCCGGGAGCAGTACTTC,CASSPGLSREQYF
.,TRBV7-9,TRBJ2-1,.,14,TGTGCCAGCAGCTTAGTAGGGGCCGGGTATGAGCAGTTCTTC,CASSLVGAGYEQFF
.,TRBV10-2,TRBJ2-2,.,15,TGCGCCAGCAGTGAGGCACCCCCAGGCACCGGGGAGCTGTTTTTT,CASSEAPPGTGELFF
.,TRBV5-1,TRBJ1-1,.,13,TGCGCCAGCGGGGAAGCGGTCCCGGGAAGAGCTTTCTTT,CASGEAVPGRAFF
.,TRBV3-1/TRBV3-2,TRBJ1-2,.,14,TGTGCCAGCAGCCAAGTTCCCAGGGGCGGTGGCTACACCTTC,CASSQVPRGGGYTF
.,TRBV6-5,TRBJ1-1,once,15,TGTGCCAGCCGGACAGCCGAGCCTGGTAACACTGAAGCTTTCTTT,CASRTAEPGNTEAFF
.,TRBV10-2,TRBJ1-6,.,16,TGCGCCAGCAGTATTACAGGGAGCTCCTATAATTCACCCCTCCACTTT,CASSITGSSYNSPLHF
TRBD1,TRBV29-1,TRBJ1-1,.,12,TGCAGCGTTGAGGGACAGGGAATGGAAGCTTTCTTT,CSVEGQGMEAFF
.,TRBV19,TRBJ2-7,.,13,TGTGCCAGTTCGGGACAAAGCTCCTACGAGCAGTACTTC,CASSGQSSYEQYF
TRBD2,TRBV19,TRBJ2-3,.,14,TGTGCCAGTAGTACTAGCGGGATGTTAGGTACGCAGTATTTT,CASSTSGMLGTQYF
.,TRBV6-5,TRBJ1-2,once,12,TGTGCCAGCAGTTCGCGGGGCTTGGGCTACACCTTC,CASSSRGLGYTF
TRBD2,TRBV4-1,TRBJ2-7,once,14,TGCGCCAGCAGCCGGGGACTAGGTGTAGACGAGCAGTACTTC,CASSRGLGVDEQYF
TRBD1,TRBV7-2,TRBJ2-7,.,14,TGTGCCAGCAGCTTAGGGACAGGGGGATCCGAGCAGTACTTC,CASSLGTGGSEQYF
TRBD1,TRBV4-1,TRBJ1-2,.,14,TGCGCCAGCAGCCAAGGATCAGGGGGCTATGGCTACACCTTC,CASSQGSGGYGYTF
.,TRBV4-1,TRBJ2-3,few,13,TGCGCCAGCAGCCAACAGGGCACAGATACGCAGTATTTT,CASSQQGTDTQYF
TRBD1,TRBV28,TRBJ1-2,.,17,TGTGCCAGCAGTGAACCTGATTCCACAGGGGGCGGTGAGGGCTACACCTTC,CASSEPDSTGGGEGYTF
TRBD1,TRBV5-6,TRBJ2-2,.,15,TGTGCCAGCAGCCAACAGGACAGGGCCGGCGGGGAGCTGTTTTTT,CASSQQDRAGGELFF
TRBD2,TRBV10-1,TRBJ2-2,.,18,TGCGCCAGCAGTGAAGGACTAGCGGGAGGGCCAAGGACCGGGGAGCTGTTTTTT,CASSEGLAGGPRTGELFF
TRBD1,TRBV7-9,TRBJ1-5,.,14,TGTGCCAGCAGCTCACAGGGGGAACATCAGCCCCAGCATTTT,CASSSQGEHQPQHF
.,TRBV14,TRBJ1-1,.,15,TGTGCCAGCAGCCTACTTTCGGGGAAGTTCACTGAAGCTTTCTTT,CASSLLSGKFTEAFF
.,TRBV15,TRBJ2-7,.,16,TGTGCCACCAGCCCCCGGGGCGGGATAGGGTCCTACGAGCAGTACTTC,CATSPRGGIGSYEQYF
.,TRBV2,TRBJ2-2,.,17,TGTGCCAGCAGGGTATCTGGGAGACTAGCGAACACCGGGGAGCTGTTTTTT,CASRVSGRLANTGELFF
TRBD1,TRBV24-1,TRBJ1-5,.,18,TGTGCCACCAGTGCACACCGACCGGGACAGGTAACAAATCAGCCCCAGCATTTT,CATSAHRPGQVTNQPQHF
.,TRBV5-1,TRBJ2-2,.,16,TGCGCCAGCAGCTTGCTCGGGTTCGAGAACACCGGGGAGCTGTTTTTT,CASSLLGFENTGELFF
.,TRBV28,TRBJ1-1,.,14,TGTGCCAGCAGAGAGGCGGGATCGAACACTGAAGCTTTCTTT,CASREAGSNTEAFF
TRBD2,TRBV7-9,TRBJ2-3,.,14,TGTGCCAGCAGCTTAGACGGGAGGGTGGGTACGCAGTATTTT,CASSLDGRVGTQYF
TRBD1,TRBV28,TRBJ1-1,.,12,TGTGCCAGCAGCCCTGACAGGGTGGCAGCTTTCTTT,CASSPDRVAAFF
TRBD2,TRBV27,TRBJ2-3,.,15,TGTGCCAGCAGTTTTAGCGGGGGGGTGCCAGATACGCAGTATTTT,CASSFSGGVPDTQYF
.,TRBV28,TRBJ1-4,few,14,TGTGCCAGCAGACCCCCGGGGAGTAATGAAAAACTGTTTTTT,CASRPPGSNEKLFF
.,TRBV28,TRBJ2-7,.,15,TGTGCCAGCAGTTTAATGTCGGTTAGTCCCTACGAGCAGTACTTC,CASSLMSVSPYEQYF
.,TRBV5-4,TRBJ1-2,.,15,TGTGCCAGCAGCTCCGGTACCGCGGGCCTCTATGGCTACACCTTC,CASSSGTAGLYGYTF
.,TRBV6-5,TRBJ1-1,.,12,TGTGCCAGCTTTAAATCTAACACTGAAGCTTTCTTT,CASFKSNTEAFF
TRBD2,TRBV6-5,TRBJ2-1,.,16,TGTGCCAGCAGTTACGGGGCGGGAGGTCGGCGCGATGAGCAGTTCTTC,CASSYGAGGRRDEQFF
.,TRBV5-1,TRBJ1-5,once,15,TGCGCCAGCAGCTTGGGAGGTCAGAGCAATCAGCCCCAGCATTTT,CASSLGGQSNQPQHF
.,TRBV2,TRBJ2-1,.,15,TGTGCCAGCAGCAGGGTGGCAGGTGGTTACAATGAGCAGTTCTTC,CASSRVAGGYNEQFF